The T cell receptor beta chain described here comes from a study of T cell responses to AZD1222 COVID-19 vaccine. Turning to the study itself: Both about-4-week and about-12-week second-dose recipients were combined. Study-level findings and limits: Reportedly, nearly half the spike-specific TCRs target unmutated variant regions.

The data were produced by immunoSEQ multiplex PCR, yet TCRdb's version contains in-frame clones alone and is incomplete. Among 120,000 or so clones listed, more than 75% were seen once. This clone has just a few counts. Antigen: not known. The J segment lost 0 bases and the V segment lost 1 base, leaving 4 bases of the junction unmatched. Germline V gives CDR1 LGHNA, CDR2 YSLEER. CDR3 length equals 18 residues. The chain joins TRBV4-3 to TRBJ2-3, with TRBD2 matching over 13 bases. The receptor comes from an adult in good health. This sample comprised peripheral blood, obtained on day 0 of AZD1222 vaccination. The CDR3 region has the DNA TGCGCCAGCAGCCAAGGGACTAGCGGGAGCTTGAGCACAGATACGCAGTATTTT. Amino acids: CASSQGTSGSLSTDTQYF.